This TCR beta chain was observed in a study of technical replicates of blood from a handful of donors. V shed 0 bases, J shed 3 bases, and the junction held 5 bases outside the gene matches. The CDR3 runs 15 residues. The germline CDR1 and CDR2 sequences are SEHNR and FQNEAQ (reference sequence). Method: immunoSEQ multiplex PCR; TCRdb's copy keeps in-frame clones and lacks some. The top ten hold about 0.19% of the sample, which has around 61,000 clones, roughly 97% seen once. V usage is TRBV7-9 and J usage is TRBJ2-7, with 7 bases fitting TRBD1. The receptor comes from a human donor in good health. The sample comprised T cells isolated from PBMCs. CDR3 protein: CASSLAGTDYYEQYF. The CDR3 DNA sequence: TGTGCCAGCAGCTTAGCTGGGACAGATTACTACGAGCAGTACTTC.